The 9 T cell receptor beta chains presented below share a single source sample, sequenced in a study of blood T cell repertoires in COVID-19. Libraries were prepared by immunoSEQ multiplex PCR; TCRdb keeps only in-frame clonotypes and omits some of them. The profile covers under 200,000 clones, with roughly 85% appearing a single time and around 4.9% taken by the ten largest. Source material: peripheral blood. Receptors were obtained from a woman of 80 years or more with acute or convalescent COVID-19.

V gene TRBV6-6 combines with J gene TRBJ1-5, with TRBD1 as a possible D gene (6 bases). V lost 8 bases to trimming and J lost 7 bases, with 21 bases between them. There are 15 residues in the CDR3. Looked up from germline, CDR1 is MNHNY and CDR2 is SVGAGI (reference sequence). Written as DNA, the CDR3 is TGTGCCAGCGGGTTGCTTGGGGGCGATGGCCAGCCCCAGCATTTT. Its translation: CASGLLGGDGQPQHF.

The chain recombines TRBV18 with TRBJ2-1, with 8 bases identical to TRBD1. CDR1 KGHSH and CDR2 LQKENI come from the germline V gene. V shed 3 bases, J shed 6 bases, and the junction held 10 bases outside the gene matches. The CDR3 sequence is 16 residues long. The CDR3: CASSPSRDRWANEQFF. As DNA, the CDR3 is TGTGCCAGCTCACCGTCCCGGGACAGGTGGGCCAATGAGCAGTTCTTC.

There are a few counts of this clone. This chain links TRBV27 with TRBJ2-2; 10 bases fit TRBD2. Germline assignment: CDR1 MNHEY and CDR2 SMNVEV (reference sequence). CDR3 size: 17 residues. The V and J ends lost 6 bases and 6 bases, in that order; junction bases with no gene match: 13. CDR3 sequence (DNA): TGTGCCAGCAGAAGCCACGAGGGGACTAGCGCTCCCGGGGAGCTGTTTTTT. Residues: CASRSHEGTSAPGELFF.

The CDR3 protein is CASSAGLASTDTQYF. DNA for the CDR3: TGTGCCAGCAGCGCCGGACTAGCGTCGACAGATACGCAGTATTTT. This sequence joins TRBV7-8 and TRBJ2-3, with 9 nucleotides matching TRBD2. V was clipped by 5 bases and J by 3 bases; unmatched bases: 6. There are 15 residues in the CDR3. CDR1 SGHVS and CDR2 FQNEAQ come from the germline V gene.

The CDR3 reads CAISGEVSYEQYF. CDR3 coding DNA: TGTGCCATCAGTGGGGAGGTCTCCTACGAGCAGTACTTC. The rearrangement uses TRBV10-3 and TRBJ2-7, with a tentative D call TRBD2 (6 bases). Germline lookup yields CDR1 ENHRY and CDR2 SYGVKD. Trimming left V 4 bases short and J 0 bases short, with 7 bases between. This CDR3 is 13 amino acids long.

This sequence joins TRBV5-6 and TRBJ1-6, with D hard to call. Looked up from germline, CDR1 is SGHDT and CDR2 is YYEEEE. CDR3 length: 15 amino acids. Trimming left V 1 base short and J 14 bases short, with 19 bases between. The CDR3 is CASSLSAVVTRALHF. The CDR3 DNA reads TGTGCCAGCAGCTTGAGCGCCGTAGTAACTAGAGCCCTCCACTTT.

This clone has only a few counts. The chain employs TRBV5-4 and TRBJ1-1, with 8 nucleotides matching TRBD1. V lost 4 bases, J lost 11 bases, and 7 bases stayed unmatched. The CDR3 covers 12 residues. Germline V CDR1 and CDR2: SGHNT, YYREEE (reference sequence). This chain's CDR3 is CASSIDRGSAFF. In DNA form, the CDR3 reads TGTGCCAGCAGCATAGACAGGGGAAGCGCTTTCTTT. Filled out from reference TRBV5-4 and TRBJ1-1, the complete variable domain reads ETGVTQSPTHLIKTRGQQVTLRCSSQSGHNTVSWYQQALGQGPQFIFQYYREEENGRGNFPPRFSGLQFPNYSSELNVNALELDDSALYLCASSIDRGSAFFGQGTRLTVV.

CDR3 in amino acids: CASSLAASVSYEQYF. DNA for the CDR3: TGTGCCAGCAGCTTAGCTGCTAGCGTATCCTACGAGCAGTACTTC. The chain employs TRBV7-2 and TRBJ2-7; possibly TRBD2 for D (6 bases). CDR1 SGHTA and CDR2 FQGNSA come from the germline V gene. Trimming stripped 0 bases from V and 1 base from J, with 10 bases between. This CDR3 has 15 residues.

As for this clone: Being one base from a much bigger clone, this may be a read error. The chain carries TRBV11-2 and TRBJ1-1, with D uncertain. The CDR3 is made up of 13 amino acids. V was trimmed by 1 base and J by 1 base, leaving 4 bases between them. Germline V CDR1 and CDR2: SGHAT, FQNNGV. CDR3: CASSLVRNTEAFF. The CDR3 bases are TGTGCCAGCAGCTTAGTCAGGAACACTGAAGCTTTCTTT.